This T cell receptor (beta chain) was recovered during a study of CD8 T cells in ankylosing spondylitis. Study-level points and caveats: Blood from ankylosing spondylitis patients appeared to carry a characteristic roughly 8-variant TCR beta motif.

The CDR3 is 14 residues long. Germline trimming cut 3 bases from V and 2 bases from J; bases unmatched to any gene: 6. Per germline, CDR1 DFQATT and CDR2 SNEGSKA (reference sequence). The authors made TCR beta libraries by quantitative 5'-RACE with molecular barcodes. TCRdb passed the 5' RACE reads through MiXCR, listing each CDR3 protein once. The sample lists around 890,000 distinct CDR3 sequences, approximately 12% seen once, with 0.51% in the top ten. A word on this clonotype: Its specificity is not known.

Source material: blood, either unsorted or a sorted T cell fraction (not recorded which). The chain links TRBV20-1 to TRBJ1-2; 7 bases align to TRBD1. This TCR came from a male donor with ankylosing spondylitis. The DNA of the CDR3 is TGCAGTGCTAGTCGACAGGGAACGAACTATGGCTACACCTTC. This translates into CSASRQGTNYGYTF.